This T cell receptor beta chain was identified in a study of shared clonotypes between healthy human individuals. Study information: The cohort had a couple of women and a few men, ages 18 to 49.

The run depth of the assay was deep. Generated by immunoSEQ multiplex PCR, the TCRdb table keeps only in-frame clones and is missing some. Here the sample spans roughly 1 million clones, approximately 70% being singletons. Germline V lookup: CDR1 MNHNS, CDR2 SASEGT. The CDR3 is 14 amino acids. The ends lost 3 bases at V and 5 bases at J; junction bases unmatched: 6. Source material: memory CD4+ T cells sorted from blood. Subset: CD45RA-negative fraction. This clonotype was sampled from a man aged 18 to 30 in good health. V gene TRBV6-1 combines with J gene TRBJ2-5; 7 bases align to TRBD1. The CDR3 sequence: CASSEDRSRETQYF. The CDR3 DNA follows: TGTGCCAGCAGTGAGGACAGGAGCCGGGAGACCCAGTACTTC.